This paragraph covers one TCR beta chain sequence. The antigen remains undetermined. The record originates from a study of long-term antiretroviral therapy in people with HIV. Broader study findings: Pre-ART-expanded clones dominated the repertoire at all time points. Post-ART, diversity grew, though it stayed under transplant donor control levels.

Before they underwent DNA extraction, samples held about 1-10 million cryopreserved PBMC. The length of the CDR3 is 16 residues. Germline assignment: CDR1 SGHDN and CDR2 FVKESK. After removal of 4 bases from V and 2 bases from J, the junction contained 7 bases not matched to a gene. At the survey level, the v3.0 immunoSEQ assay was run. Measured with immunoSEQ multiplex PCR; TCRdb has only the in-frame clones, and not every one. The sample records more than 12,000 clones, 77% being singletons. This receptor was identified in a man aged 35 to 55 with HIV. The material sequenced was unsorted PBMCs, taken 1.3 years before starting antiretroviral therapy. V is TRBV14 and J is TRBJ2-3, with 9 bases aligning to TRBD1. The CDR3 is CASSLLQGAFTDTQYF. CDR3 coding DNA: TGTGCCAGCAGCCTTTTACAGGGGGCTTTCACAGATACGCAGTATTTT. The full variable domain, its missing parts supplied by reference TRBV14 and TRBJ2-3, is EAGVTQFPSHSVIEKGQTVTLRCDPISGHDNLYWYRRVMGKEIKFLLHFVKESKQDESGMPNNRFLAERTGGTYSTLKVQPAELEDSGVYFCASSLLQGAFTDTQYFGPGTRLTVL.